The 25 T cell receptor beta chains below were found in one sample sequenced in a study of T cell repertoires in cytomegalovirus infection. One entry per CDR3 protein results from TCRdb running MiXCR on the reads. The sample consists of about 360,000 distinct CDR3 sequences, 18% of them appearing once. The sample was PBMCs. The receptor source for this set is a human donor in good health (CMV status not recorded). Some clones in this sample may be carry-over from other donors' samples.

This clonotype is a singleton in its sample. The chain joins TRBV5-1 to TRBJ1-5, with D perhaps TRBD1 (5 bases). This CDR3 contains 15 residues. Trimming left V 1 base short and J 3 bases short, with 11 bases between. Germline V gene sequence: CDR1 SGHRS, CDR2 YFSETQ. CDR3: CASSLTGVSNQPQHF. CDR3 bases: TGCGCCAGCAGCTTGACAGGTGTATCCAATCAGCCCCAGCATTTT.

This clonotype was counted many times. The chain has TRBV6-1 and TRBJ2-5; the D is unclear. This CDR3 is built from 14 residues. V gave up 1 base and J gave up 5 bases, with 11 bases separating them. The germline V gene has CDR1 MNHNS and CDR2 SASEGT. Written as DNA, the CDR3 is TGTGCCAGCAGTGAAGTTCCCCAAGCGGAGACCCAGTACTTC. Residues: CASSEVPQAETQYF.

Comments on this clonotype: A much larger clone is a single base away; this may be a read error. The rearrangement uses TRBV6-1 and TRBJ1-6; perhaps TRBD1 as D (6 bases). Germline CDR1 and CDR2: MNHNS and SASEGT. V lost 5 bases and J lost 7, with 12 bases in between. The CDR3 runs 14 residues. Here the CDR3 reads CASSRTEVNSPLHF. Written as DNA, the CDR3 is TGTGCCAGCAGTCGGACAGAAGTAAATTCACCCCTCCACTTT.

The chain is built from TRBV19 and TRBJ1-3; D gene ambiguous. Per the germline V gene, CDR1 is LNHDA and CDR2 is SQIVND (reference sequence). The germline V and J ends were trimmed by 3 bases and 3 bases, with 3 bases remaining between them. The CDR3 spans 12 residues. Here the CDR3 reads CASSMVGNTIYF. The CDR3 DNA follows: TGTGCCAGTAGTATGGTTGGAAACACCATATATTTT.

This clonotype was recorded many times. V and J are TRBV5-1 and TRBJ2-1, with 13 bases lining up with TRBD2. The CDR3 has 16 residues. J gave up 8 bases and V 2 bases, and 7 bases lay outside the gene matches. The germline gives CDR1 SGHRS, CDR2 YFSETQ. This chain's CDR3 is CASSLTTSGGWYEQFF. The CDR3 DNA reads TGCGCCAGCAGCTTAACGACTAGCGGGGGGTGGTATGAGCAGTTCTTC.

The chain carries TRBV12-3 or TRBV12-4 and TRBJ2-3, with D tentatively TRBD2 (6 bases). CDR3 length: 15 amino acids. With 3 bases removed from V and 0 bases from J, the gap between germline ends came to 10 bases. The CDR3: CASSLTRGSTDTQYF. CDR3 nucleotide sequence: TGTGCCAGCAGTTTGACTAGGGGTAGCACAGATACGCAGTATTTT.

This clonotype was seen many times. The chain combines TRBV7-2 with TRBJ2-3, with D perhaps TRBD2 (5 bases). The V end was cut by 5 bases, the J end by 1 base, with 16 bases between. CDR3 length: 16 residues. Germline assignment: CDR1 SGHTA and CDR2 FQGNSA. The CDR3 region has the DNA TGTGCCAGCAGCCATAGTCTGGGAGTACGCACAGATACGCAGTATTTT. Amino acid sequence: CASSHSLGVRTDTQYF.

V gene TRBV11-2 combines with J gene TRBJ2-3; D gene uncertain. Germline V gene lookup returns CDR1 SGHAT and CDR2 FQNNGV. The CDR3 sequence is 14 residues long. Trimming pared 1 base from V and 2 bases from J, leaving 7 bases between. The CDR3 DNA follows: TGTGCCAGCAGCTTAGCATTACTCACAGATACGCAGTATTTT. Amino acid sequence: CASSLALLTDTQYF.

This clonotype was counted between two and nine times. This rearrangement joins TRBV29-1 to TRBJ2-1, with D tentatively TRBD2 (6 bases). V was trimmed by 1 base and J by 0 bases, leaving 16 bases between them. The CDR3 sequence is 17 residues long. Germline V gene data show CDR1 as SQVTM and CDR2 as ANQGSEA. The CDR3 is CSVEGWGYGSSYNEQFF. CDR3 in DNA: TGCAGCGTTGAAGGATGGGGTTACGGGAGCTCCTACAATGAGCAGTTCTTC.

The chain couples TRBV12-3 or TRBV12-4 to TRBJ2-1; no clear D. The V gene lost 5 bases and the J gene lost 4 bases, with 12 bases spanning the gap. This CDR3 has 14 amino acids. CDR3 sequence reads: CASSTELRYNEQFF. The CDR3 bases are TGTGCCAGCAGTACAGAGCTGCGTTACAATGAGCAGTTCTTC.

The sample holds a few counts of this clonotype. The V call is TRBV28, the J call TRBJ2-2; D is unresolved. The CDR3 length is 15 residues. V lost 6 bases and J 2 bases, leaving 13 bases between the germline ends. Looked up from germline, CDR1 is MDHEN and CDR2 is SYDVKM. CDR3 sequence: CASSPTSANTGELFF. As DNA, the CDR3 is TGTGCCAGCAGCCCCACCTCGGCTAACACCGGGGAGCTGTTTTTT.

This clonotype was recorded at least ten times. The CDR3 is CASSVLGGFYTEAFF. CDR3 bases: TGTGCCAGCAGCGTTCTAGGGGGATTTTACACTGAAGCTTTCTTT. The chain combines TRBV5-6 with TRBJ1-1; tentatively, D is TRBD1 (6 bases). CDR1 is SGHDT, CDR2 YYEEEE, per germline. V lost 4 bases and J lost 3, with 16 bases in between. The CDR3 runs 15 residues. Based on the CDR3 plus reference TRBV5-6 and TRBJ1-1, the full variable domain is DAGVTQSPTHLIKTRGQQVTLRCSPKSGHDTVSWYQQALGQGPQFIFQYYEEEERQRGNFPDRFSGHQFPNYSSELNVNALLLGDSALYLCASSVLGGFYTEAFFGQGTRLTVV.

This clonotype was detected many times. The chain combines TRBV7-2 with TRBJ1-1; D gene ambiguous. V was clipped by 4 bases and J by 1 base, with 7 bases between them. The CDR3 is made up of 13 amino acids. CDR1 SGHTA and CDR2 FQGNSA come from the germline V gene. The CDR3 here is CASSSAANTEAFF. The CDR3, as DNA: TGTGCCAGCAGCTCCGCAGCGAACACTGAAGCTTTCTTT.

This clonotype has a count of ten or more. The CDR3 protein is CASSQGLGQSYNEQFF. The CDR3 DNA follows: TGTGCCAGCAGCCAAGGGCTCGGACAGTCCTACAATGAGCAGTTCTTC. The genes are TRBV7-9 and TRBJ2-1; weak D call: TRBD1 (6 bases). Trimming cost V 5 bases and J 1 base, with 15 bases left between them. CDR1 is SEHNR and CDR2 is FQNEAQ in the germline V gene (reference sequence). This CDR3 region has 16 residues.

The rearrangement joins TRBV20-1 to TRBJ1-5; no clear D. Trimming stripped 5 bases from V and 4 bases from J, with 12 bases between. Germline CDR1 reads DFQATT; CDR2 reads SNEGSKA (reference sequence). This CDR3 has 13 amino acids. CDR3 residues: CSAASGVNQPQHF. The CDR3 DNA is TGCAGTGCTGCCTCCGGGGTTAATCAGCCCCAGCATTTT.

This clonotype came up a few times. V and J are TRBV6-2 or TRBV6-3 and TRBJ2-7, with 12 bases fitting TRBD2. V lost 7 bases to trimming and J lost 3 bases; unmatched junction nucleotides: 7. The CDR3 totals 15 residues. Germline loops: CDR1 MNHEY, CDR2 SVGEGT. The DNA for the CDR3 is TGTGCCAGCAACGCGACTAGCGGGAGAAGCTACGAGCAGTACTTC. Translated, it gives CASNATSGRSYEQYF.

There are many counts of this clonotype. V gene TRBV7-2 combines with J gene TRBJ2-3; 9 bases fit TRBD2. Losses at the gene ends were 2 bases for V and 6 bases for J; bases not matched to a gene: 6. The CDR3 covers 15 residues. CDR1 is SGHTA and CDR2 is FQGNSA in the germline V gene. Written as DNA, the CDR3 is TGTGCCAGCAGCTTAATTCTAGCGGGGTGGGATACGCAGTATTTT. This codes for CASSLILAGWDTQYF.

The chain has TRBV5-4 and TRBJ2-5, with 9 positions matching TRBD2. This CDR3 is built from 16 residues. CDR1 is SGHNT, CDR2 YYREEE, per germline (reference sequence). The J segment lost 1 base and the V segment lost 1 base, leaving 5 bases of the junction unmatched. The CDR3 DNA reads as TGTGCCAGCAGCTTGTGGGTGGGACTAGCCCAAGAGACCCAGTACTTC. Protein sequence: CASSLWVGLAQETQYF.

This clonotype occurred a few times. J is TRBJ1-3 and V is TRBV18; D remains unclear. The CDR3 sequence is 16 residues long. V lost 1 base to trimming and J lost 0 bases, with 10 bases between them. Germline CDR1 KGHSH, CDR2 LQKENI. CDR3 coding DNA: TGTGCCAGCTCACCACTCGTCGACAACTCTGGAAACACCATATATTTT. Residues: CASSPLVDNSGNTIYF. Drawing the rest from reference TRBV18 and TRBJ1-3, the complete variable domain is NAGVMQNPRHLVRRRGQEARLRCSPMKGHSHVYWYRQLPEEGLKFMVYLQKENIIDESGMPKERFSAEFPKEGPSILRIQQVVRGDSAAYFCASSPLVDNSGNTIYFGEGSWLTVV.

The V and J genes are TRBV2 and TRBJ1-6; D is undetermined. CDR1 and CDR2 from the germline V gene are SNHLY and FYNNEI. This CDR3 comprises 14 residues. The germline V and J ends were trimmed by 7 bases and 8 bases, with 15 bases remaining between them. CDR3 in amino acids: CASNPERWDSPLHF. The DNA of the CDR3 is TGTGCCAGCAACCCGGAGAGGTGGGATTCACCCCTCCACTTT.

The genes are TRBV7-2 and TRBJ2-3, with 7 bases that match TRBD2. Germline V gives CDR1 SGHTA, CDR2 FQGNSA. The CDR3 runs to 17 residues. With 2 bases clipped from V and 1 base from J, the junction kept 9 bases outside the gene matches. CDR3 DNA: TGTGCCAGCAGCTTACAATTTAGAGGGAGGGGCACAGATACGCAGTATTTT. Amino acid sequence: CASSLQFRGRGTDTQYF.

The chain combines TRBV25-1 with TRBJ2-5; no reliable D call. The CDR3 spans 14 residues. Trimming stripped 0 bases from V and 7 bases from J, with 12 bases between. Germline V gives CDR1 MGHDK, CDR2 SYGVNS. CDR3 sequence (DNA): TGTGCCAGCAGTGAATATGGGCCTATCGTGACCCAGTACTTC. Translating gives CASSEYGPIVTQYF. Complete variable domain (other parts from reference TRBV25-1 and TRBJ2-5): EADIYQTPRYLVIGTGKKITLECSQTMGHDKMYWYQQDPGMELHLIHYSYGVNSTEKGDLSSESTVSRIRTEHFPLTLESARPSHTSQYLCASSEYGPIVTQYFGPGTRLLVL.

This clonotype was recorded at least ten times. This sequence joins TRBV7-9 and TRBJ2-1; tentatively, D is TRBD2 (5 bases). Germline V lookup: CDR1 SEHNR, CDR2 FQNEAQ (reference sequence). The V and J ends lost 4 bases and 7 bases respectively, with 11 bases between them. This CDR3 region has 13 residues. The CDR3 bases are TGTGCCAGCAGCTCTTGGACTGGGAATGAGCAGTTCTTC. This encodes CASSSWTGNEQFF.

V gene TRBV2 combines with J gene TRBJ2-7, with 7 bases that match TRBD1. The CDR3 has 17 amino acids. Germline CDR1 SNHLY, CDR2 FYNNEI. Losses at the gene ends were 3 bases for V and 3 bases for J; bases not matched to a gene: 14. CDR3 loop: CASSDLVPGQSVYEQYF. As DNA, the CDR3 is TGTGCCAGCAGTGATTTGGTCCCGGGACAGAGTGTCTACGAGCAGTACTTC.

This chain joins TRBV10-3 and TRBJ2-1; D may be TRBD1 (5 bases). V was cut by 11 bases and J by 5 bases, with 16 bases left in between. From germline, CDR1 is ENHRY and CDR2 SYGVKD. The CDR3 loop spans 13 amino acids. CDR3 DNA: TGTGCCTCCCAGGGTCTAAGGGACAATGAGCAGTTCTTC. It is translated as CASQGLRDNEQFF.